This TCR beta chain was captured by sequencing in a study of graft-versus-host responses after intestinal transplantation. The protocol was immunoSEQ multiplex PCR, while the TCRdb copy is restricted to in-frame clones and leaves out a portion. This table holds about 100,000 clones, 90% found once. The germline CDR1 and CDR2 sequences are LNHDA and SQIVND (reference sequence). CDR3 length equals 14 residues. V lost 7 bases to trimming and J lost 7 bases; unmatched junction nucleotides: 10. The sequence was collected from a human patient who received an intestinal transplant, so some T cells may come from the graft donor. The sample consisted of PBMCs, taken 450 to 480 days after intestinal transplant. The chain has TRBV19 and TRBJ2-5, with TRBD1 matching 9 bases. The CDR3 loop is CASTGTGPGGTQYF. CDR3 nucleotides: TGTGCCAGTACGGGGACAGGGCCTGGGGGGACCCAGTACTTC.